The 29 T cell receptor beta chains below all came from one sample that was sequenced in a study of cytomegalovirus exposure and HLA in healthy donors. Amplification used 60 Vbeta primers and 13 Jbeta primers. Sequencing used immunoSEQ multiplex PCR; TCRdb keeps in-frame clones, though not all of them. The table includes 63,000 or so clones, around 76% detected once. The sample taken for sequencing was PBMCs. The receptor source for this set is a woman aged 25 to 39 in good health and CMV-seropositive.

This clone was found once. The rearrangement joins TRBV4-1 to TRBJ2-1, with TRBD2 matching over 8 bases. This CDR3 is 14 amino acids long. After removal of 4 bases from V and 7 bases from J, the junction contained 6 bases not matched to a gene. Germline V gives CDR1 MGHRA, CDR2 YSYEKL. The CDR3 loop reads CASSPPGLGNEQFF. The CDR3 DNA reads TGCGCCAGCAGCCCCCCGGGACTAGGGAATGAGCAGTTCTTC.

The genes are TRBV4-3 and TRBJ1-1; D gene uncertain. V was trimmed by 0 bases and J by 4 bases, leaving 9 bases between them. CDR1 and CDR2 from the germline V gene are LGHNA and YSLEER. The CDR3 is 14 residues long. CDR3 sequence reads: CASSQDGLATEAFF. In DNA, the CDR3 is TGCGCCAGCAGCCAAGATGGACTCGCCACTGAAGCTTTCTTT.

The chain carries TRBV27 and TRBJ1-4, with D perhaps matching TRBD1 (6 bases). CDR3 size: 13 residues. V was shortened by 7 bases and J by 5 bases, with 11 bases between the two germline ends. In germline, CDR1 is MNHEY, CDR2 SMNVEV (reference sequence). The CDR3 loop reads CASTGQLNEKLFF. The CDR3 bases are TGTGCCAGCACCGGACAGCTGAATGAAAAACTGTTTTTT.

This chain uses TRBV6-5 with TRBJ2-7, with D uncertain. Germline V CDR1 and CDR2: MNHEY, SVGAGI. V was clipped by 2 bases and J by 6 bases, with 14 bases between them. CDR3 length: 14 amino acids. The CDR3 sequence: CASSYNLGVGEQYF. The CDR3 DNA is TGTGCCAGCAGTTACAATCTAGGCGTCGGCGAGCAGTACTTC.

The chain's CDR3 is CASSERTSGMLDTQYF. CDR3 coding DNA: TGTGCCAGCAGTGAAAGGACTAGCGGGATGCTTGATACGCAGTATTTT. The genes are TRBV2 and TRBJ2-3, with 12 bases aligning to TRBD2. V was pared by 2 bases and J by 6 bases, with 6 bases of the junction left unmatched. This CDR3 is 16 amino acids long. Looked up from germline, CDR1 is SNHLY and CDR2 is FYNNEI.

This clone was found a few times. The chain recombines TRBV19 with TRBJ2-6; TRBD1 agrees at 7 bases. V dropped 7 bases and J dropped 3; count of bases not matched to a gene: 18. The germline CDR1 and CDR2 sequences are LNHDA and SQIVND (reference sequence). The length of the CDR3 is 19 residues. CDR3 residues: CASMGTALNHPLGANVLTF. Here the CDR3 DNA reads TGTGCCAGTATGGGGACAGCCCTGAATCACCCTCTTGGGGCCAACGTCCTGACTTTC. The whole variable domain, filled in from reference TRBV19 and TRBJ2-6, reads DGGITQSPKYLFRKEGQNVTLSCEQNLNHDAMYWYRQDPGQGLRLIYYSQIVNDFQKGDIAEGYSVSREKKESFPLTVTSAQKNPTAFYLCASMGTALNHPLGANVLTFGAGSRLTVL.

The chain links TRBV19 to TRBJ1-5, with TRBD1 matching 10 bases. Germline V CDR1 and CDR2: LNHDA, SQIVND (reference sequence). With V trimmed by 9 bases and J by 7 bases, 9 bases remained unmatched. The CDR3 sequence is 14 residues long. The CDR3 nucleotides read TGTGCCAGCAGAGACAGGGGGCAGCAACAGCCCCAGCATTTT. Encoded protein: CASRDRGQQQPQHF.

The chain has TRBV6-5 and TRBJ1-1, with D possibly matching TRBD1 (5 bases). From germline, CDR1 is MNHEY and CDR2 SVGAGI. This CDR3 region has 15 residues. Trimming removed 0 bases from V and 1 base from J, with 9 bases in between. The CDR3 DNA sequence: TGTGCCAGCAGTTACTCGCCAGGGCGGAACACTGAAGCTTTCTTT. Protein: CASSYSPGRNTEAFF.

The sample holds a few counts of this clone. CDR3 nucleotides: TGCGCCAGCAGCACTCTAGCGGACAATGAGCAGTTCTTC. This codes for CASSTLADNEQFF. This chain uses TRBV5-1 with TRBJ2-1; 7 bases fit TRBD2. Germline trimming cut 4 bases from V and 5 bases from J; bases unmatched to any gene: 3. The CDR3 is made up of 13 amino acids. Germline loops: CDR1 SGHRS, CDR2 YFSETQ. The full variable domain, rest sourced from reference TRBV5-1 and TRBJ2-1, is KAGVTQTPRYLIKTRGQQVTLSCSPISGHRSVSWYQQTPGQGLQFLFEYFSETQRNKGNFPGRFSGRQFSNSRSEMNVSTLELGDSALYLCASSTLADNEQFFGPGTRLTVL.

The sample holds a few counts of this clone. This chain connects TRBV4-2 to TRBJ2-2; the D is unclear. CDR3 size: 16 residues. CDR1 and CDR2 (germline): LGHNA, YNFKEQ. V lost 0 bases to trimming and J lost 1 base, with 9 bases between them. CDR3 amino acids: CASSQELRLNTGELFF. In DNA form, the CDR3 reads TGTGCCAGCAGCCAAGAACTCAGGTTGAACACCGGGGAGCTGTTTTTT.

CDR3 DNA sequence: TGTGCCAGCCAAGCGGGACGGGGTTACGAGCAGTACTTC. Its protein is CASQAGRGYEQYF. The V and J genes are TRBV6-6 and TRBJ2-7, with TRBD2 matching over 7 bases. Per germline, CDR1 MNHNY and CDR2 SVGAGI (reference sequence). CDR3 length: 13 amino acids. Losses at the gene ends were 8 bases for V and 4 bases for J; bases not matched to a gene: 8.

CDR3 nucleotide sequence: TGTGCCAGCAGCTCAACCCGCAGGCCAACTAATGAAAAACTGTTTTTT. The encoded protein is CASSSTRRPTNEKLFF. This chain connects TRBV11-2 to TRBJ1-4; the D is unclear. The CDR3 totals 16 residues. The V gene's germline CDR1 is SGHAT and CDR2 FQNNGV. V gave up 4 bases and J gave up 0 bases, with 12 bases separating them. The whole variable domain, filled in from reference TRBV11-2 and TRBJ1-4, reads EAGVAQSPRYKIIEKRQSVAFWCNPISGHATLYWYQQILGQGPKLLIQFQNNGVVDDSQLPKDRFSAERLKGVDSTLKIQPAKLEDSAVYLCASSSTRRPTNEKLFFGSGTQLSVL.

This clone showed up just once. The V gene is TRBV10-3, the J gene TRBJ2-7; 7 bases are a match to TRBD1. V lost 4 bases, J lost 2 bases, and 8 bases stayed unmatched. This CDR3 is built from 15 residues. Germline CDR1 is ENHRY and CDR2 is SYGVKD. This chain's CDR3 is CAISARTGTTYEQYF. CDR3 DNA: TGTGCCATCAGTGCCCGGACAGGAACGACCTACGAGCAGTACTTC.

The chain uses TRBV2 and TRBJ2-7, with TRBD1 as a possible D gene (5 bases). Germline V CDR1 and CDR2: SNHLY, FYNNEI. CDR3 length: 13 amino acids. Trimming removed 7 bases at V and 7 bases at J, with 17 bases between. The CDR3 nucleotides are TGTGCCAGCACGGGCCAGGGAATCGGGGAGCAGTACTTC. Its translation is CASTGQGIGEQYF. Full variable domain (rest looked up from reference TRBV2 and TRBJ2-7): EPEVTQTPSHQVTQMGQEVILRCVPISNHLYFYWYRQILGQKVEFLVSFYNNEISEKSEIFDDQFSVERPDGSNFTLKIRSTKLEDSAMYFCASTGQGIGEQYFGPGTRLTVT.

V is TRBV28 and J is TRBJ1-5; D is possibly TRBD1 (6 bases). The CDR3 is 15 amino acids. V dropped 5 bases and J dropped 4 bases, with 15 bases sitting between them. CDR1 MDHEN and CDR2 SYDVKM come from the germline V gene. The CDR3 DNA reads TGTGCCAGCAGTAATGGGGGGGCTCGGAATCAGCCCCAGCATTTT. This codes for CASSNGGARNQPQHF.

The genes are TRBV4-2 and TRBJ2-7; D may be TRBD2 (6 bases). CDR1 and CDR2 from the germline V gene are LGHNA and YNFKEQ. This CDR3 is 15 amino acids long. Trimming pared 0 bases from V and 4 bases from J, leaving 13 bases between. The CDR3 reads CASSQDPGSLYEQYF. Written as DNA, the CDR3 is TGTGCCAGCAGCCAAGATCCCGGGAGTTTGTACGAGCAGTACTTC.

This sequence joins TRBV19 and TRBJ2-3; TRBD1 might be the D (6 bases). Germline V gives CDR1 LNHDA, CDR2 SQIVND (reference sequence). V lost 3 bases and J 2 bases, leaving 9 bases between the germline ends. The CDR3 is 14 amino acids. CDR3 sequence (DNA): TGTGCCAGTAGTATCGGACAGTTCACAGATACGCAGTATTTT. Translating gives CASSIGQFTDTQYF.

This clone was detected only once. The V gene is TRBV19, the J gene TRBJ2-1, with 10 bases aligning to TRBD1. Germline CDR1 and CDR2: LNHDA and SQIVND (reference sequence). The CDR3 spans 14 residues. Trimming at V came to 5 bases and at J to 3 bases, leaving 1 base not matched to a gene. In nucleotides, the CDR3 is TGTGCCAGTAGTGGGGACAGGGGCTACAATGAGCAGTTCTTC. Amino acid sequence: CASSGDRGYNEQFF.

As DNA, the CDR3 is TGCGCCAGCAGCTTACAGGGGGCGAAGTACGAGCAGTACTTC. Amino acid sequence: CASSLQGAKYEQYF. The chain combines TRBV5-1 with TRBJ2-7, with TRBD1 matching over 9 bases. The CDR3 is 14 residues long. Germline-derived CDR1 and CDR2 are SGHRS and YFSETQ. J gave up 4 bases and V 2 bases, and 4 bases lay outside the gene matches.

CDR3: CAQRRGGSGANVLTF. The CDR3 nucleotides read TGTGCACAAAGGAGGGGAGGCTCTGGGGCCAACGTCCTGACTTTC. The gene calls are TRBV30 and TRBJ2-6; TRBD2 might be the D (6 bases). Germline CDR1 GTSNPN, CDR2 SVGIG (reference sequence). The CDR3 covers 15 residues.

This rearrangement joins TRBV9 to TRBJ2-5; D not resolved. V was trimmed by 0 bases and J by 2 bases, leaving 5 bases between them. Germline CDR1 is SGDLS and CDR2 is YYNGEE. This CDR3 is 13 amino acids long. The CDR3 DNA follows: TGTGCCAGCAGCGTAGCTCTGCAAGAGACCCAGTACTTC. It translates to CASSVALQETQYF.

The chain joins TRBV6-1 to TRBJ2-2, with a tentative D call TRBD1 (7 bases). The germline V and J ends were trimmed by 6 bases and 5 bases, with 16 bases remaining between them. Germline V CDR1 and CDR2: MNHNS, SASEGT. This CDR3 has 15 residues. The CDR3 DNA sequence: TGTGCCAGCAGCCCAGGGGGGCGTGGGACCGGGGAGCTGTTTTTT. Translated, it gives CASSPGGRGTGELFF.

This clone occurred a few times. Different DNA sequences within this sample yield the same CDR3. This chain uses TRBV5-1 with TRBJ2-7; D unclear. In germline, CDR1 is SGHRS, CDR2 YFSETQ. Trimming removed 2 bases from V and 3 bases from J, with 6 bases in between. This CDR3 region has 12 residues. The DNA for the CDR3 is TGCGCCAGCAGCTTACAAGACTACGAGCAGTACTTC. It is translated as CASSLQDYEQYF.

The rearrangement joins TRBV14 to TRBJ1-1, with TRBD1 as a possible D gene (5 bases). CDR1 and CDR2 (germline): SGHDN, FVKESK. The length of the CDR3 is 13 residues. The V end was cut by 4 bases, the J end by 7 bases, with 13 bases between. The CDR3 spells CASSPLGGDEAFF. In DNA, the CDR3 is TGTGCCAGCAGCCCCCTTGGGGGGGATGAAGCTTTCTTT.

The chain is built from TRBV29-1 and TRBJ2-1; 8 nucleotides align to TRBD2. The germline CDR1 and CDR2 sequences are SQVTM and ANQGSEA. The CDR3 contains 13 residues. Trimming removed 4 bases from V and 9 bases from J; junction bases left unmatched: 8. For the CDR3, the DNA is TGCAGCGTTGCCAGCGGGAGTTCAGGTGAGCAGTTCTTC. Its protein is CSVASGSSGEQFF.

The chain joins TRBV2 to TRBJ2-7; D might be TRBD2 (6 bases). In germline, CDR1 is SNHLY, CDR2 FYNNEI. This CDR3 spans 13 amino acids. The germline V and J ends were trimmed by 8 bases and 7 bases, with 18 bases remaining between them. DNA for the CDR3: TGTGCCAGCGGAGCGGGCGTTTTGAGAGAGCAGTACTTC. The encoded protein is CASGAGVLREQYF.

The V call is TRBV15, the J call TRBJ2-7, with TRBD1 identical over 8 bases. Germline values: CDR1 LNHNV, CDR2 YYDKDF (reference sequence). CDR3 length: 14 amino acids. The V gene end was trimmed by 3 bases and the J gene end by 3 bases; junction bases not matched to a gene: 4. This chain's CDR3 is CATSRGQVDYEQYF. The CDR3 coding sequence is TGTGCCACCAGCAGGGGACAGGTTGACTACGAGCAGTACTTC.

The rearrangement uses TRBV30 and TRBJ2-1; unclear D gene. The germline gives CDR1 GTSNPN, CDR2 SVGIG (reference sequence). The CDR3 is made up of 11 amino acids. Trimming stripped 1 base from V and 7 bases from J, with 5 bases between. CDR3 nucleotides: TGTGCCTGGAGTGCCCTAAATGAGCAGTTCTTC. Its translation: CAWSALNEQFF.

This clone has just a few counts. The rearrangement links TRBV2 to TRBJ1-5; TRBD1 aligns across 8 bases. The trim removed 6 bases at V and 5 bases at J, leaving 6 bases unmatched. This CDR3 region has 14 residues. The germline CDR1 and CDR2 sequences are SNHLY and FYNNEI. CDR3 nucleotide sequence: TGTGCCAGCAGACGGGGACAGGTGGATCAGCCCCAGCATTTT. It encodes CASRRGQVDQPQHF.